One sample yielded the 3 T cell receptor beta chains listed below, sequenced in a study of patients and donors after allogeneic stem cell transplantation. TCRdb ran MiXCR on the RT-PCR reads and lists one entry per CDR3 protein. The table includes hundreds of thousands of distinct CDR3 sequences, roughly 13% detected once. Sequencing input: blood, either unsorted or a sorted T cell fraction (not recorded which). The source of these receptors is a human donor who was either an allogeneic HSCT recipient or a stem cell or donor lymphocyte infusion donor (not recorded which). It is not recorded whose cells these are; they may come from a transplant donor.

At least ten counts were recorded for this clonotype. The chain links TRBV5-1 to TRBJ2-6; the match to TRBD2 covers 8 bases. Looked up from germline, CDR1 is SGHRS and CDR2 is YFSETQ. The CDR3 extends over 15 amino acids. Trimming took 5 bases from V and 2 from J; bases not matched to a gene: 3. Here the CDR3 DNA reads TGCGCCAGCAGTACCGGGGGGGCTGGGGCCAACGTCCTGACTTTC. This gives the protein CASSTGGAGANVLTF.

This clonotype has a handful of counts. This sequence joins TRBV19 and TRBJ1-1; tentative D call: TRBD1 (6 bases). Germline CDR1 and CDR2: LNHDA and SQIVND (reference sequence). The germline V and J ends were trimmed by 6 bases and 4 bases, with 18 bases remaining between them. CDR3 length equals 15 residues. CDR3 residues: CASSSPTGSGTEAFF. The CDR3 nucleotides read TGTGCCAGTAGCTCCCCCACAGGGTCGGGCACTGAAGCTTTCTTT.

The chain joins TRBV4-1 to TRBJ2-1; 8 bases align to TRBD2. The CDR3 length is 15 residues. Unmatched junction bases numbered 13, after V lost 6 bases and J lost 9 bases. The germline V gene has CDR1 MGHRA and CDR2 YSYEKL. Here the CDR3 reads CASRPRLANQGEQFF. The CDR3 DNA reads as TGCGCCAGCAGGCCGCGACTAGCGAACCAGGGTGAGCAGTTCTTC.